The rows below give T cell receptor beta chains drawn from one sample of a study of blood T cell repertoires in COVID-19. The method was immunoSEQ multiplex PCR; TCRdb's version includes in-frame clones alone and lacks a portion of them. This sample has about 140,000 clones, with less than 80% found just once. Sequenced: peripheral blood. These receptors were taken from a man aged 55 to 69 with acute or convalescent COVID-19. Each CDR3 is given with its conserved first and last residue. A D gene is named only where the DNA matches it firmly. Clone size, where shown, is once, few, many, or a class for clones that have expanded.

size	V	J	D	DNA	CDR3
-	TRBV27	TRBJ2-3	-	TGTGCCAGCAGTTTAATAGCCCAGGGCTTAACAGATACGCAGTATTTT	CASSLIAQGLTDTQYF
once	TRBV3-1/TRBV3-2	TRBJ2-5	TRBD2	TGTGCCAGCAGCCAAGATAGGCGACTAGCGGGAGGACAAGAGACCCAGTACTTC	CASSQDRRLAGGQETQYF
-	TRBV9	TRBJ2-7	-	TGTGCCAGCAGCGTCGGAGGGACCGGGCACGAGCAGTACTTC	CASSVGGTGHEQYF
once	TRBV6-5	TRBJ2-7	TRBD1	TGTGCCAGCAGTTACAGGGACAGGGGAACCTACGAGCAGTACTTC	CASSYRDRGTYEQYF
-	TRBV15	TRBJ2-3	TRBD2	TGTGCCACCAGCAGAGAAGCTAGCGGGTTCACAGATACGCAGTATTTT	CATSREASGFTDTQYF
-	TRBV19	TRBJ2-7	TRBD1	TGTGCCAGTAGTCTGGGACAGGGGCCGTACGAGCAGTACTTC	CASSLGQGPYEQYF
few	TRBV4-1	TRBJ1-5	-	TGCGCCAGCAGCCAAGATTTCAGGACCCAGCATTTT	CASSQDFRTQHF
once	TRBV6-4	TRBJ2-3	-	TGTGCCAGCAGTGTGGGGAGTGGGGGCACAGATACGCAGTATTTT	CASSVGSGGTDTQYF
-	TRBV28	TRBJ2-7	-	TGTGCCAGCTTTTTTGGGGGGGCGGGCGGGGCGGCCTACGAGCAGTACTTC	CASFFGGAGGAAYEQYF
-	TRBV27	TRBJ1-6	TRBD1	TGTGCCAGCAGTTTGGGACAGGGGTCTTATAATTCACCCCTCCACTTT	CASSLGQGSYNSPLHF
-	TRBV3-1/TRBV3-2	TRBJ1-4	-	TGTGCCAGCAGCCAAGTTAGAAATGAAAAACTGTTTTTT	CASSQVRNEKLFF
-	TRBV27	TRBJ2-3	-	TGTGCCAGCAGTTGGACTGCCTACACAGATACGCAGTATTTT	CASSWTAYTDTQYF
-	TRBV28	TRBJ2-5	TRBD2	TGTGCCAGCAGTTTTGGTGCGGGGGGCGCTCAGACCCAGTACTTC	CASSFGAGGAQTQYF
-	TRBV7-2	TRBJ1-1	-	TGTGCCAGCAGCTTCCAATGGAACACTGAAGCTTTCTTT	CASSFQWNTEAFF
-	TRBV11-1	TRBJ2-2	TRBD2	TGTGCCAGCAAGAGGCTAGCGGGTGGAGCCGGGGAGCTGTTTTTT	CASKRLAGGAGELFF
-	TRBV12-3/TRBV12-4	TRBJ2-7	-	TGTGCCACCAGGGGGGCCTTCTCCTACGAGCAGTACTTC	CATRGAFSYEQYF
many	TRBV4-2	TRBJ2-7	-	TGTGCCAGCAGCCGACCGTCCAGGGTAGCTAAGTCCTACGAGCAGTACTTC	CASSRPSRVAKSYEQYF
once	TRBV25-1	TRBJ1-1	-	TGTGCCAGCAGTGCCAACACGAACACTGAAGCTTTCTTT	CASSANTNTEAFF
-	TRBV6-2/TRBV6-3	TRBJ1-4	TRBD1	TGTGCCAGCAGCACCGGGACAGGGGCCCTGGAACTGTTTTTT	CASSTGTGALELFF
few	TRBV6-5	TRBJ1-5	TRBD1	TGTGCCAGCAGCTTGGGACAGGGTAGCAATCAGCCCCAGCATTTT	CASSLGQGSNQPQHF
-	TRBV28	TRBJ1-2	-	TGTGCCAGCAGTTTGTCGAACTATGGCTACACCTTC	CASSLSNYGYTF
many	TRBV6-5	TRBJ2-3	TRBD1	TGTGCCAGCAGTTACTCGGGACAGATGGGAGATACGCAGTATTTT	CASSYSGQMGDTQYF
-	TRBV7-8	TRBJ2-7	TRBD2	TGTGCCAGCAGACTGGGACTACACCACGAGCAGTACTTC	CASRLGLHHEQYF
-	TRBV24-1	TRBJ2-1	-	TGTGCCACCAGTATTCAGGGGCGGAATGAGCAGTTCTTC	CATSIQGRNEQFF
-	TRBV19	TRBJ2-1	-	TGTGCCACTAAACCCCCCACAGCCAACTCCTACAATGAGCAGTTCTTC	CATKPPTANSYNEQFF
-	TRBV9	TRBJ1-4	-	TGTGCCAGCAGCGGACAACTGGGAACTAATGAAAAACTGTTTTTT	CASSGQLGTNEKLFF
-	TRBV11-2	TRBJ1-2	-	TGTGCCAGCGTCCTTTCCCCAGGGCCCGAAAAGGGCTACACCTTC	CASVLSPGPEKGYTF
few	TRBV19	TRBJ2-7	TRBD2	TGTGCCAGTAGTATTAAAACTAGCGGAAACTACGAGCAGTACTTC	CASSIKTSGNYEQYF
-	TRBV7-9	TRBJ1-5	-	TGTGCCAGCAGCTTGGACACCCTGGATCAGCCCCAGCATTTT	CASSLDTLDQPQHF
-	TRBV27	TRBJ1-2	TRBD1	TGTGCCAGCAAATTGGGCAGGGGGAGCTATGGCTACACCTTC	CASKLGRGSYGYTF
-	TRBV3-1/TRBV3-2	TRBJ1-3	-	TGTGCCAGCAGCCAAGCCCTGGCCGCCTCAGGAAACACCATATATTTT	CASSQALAASGNTIYF
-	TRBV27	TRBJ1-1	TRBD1	TGTGCCAGCAGTTTCTTCGGGGCAGGGGGCCTTAACACTGAAGCTTTCTTT	CASSFFGAGGLNTEAFF
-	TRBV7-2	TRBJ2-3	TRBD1	TGTGCCAGCAGCGTGCAGGGGGCGGGAACAGATACGCAGTATTTT	CASSVQGAGTDTQYF
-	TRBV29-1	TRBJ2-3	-	TGCAGCGGTGGAGTAGATACGCAGTATTTT	CSGGVDTQYF
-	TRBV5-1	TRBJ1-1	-	TGCGCCAGCAGCCAGGCTCAGGTTTCCGGTACTGAAGCTTTCTTT	CASSQAQVSGTEAFF
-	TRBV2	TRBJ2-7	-	TGTGCCAGCAGCGAGAGCTCCTACGAGCAGTACTTC	CASSESSYEQYF
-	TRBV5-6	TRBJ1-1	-	TGTGCCAGCAGCTTGGTTCGGGGGGACACTGAAGCTTTCTTT	CASSLVRGDTEAFF
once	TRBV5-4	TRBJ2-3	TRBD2	TGTGCCAGCACCACGAGGGGACTAGACACCACAGATACGCAGTATTTT	CASTTRGLDTTDTQYF
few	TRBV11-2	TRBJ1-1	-	TGTGCCAGCACCGGCGGGGGGAACACTGAAGCTTTCTTT	CASTGGGNTEAFF
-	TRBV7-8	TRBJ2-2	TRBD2	TGTGCCAGCAGCACCCTACTAGCGGGGCATTCGAACACCGGGGAGCTGTTTTTT	CASSTLLAGHSNTGELFF
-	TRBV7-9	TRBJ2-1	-	TGTGCCAGCACCCGAGCGGAGGGGAATGAGCAGTTCTTC	CASTRAEGNEQFF
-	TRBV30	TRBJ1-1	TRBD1	TGTGCCTGGACCCATGGACAGGGTGGCACTGAAGCTTTCTTT	CAWTHGQGGTEAFF
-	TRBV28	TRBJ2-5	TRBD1	TGTGCCAGCAGTCTCCCGACAGGGGGCCAAGAGACCCAGTACTTC	CASSLPTGGQETQYF
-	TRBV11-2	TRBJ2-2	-	TGTGCCAGCAGCGCTTCAGGGGATGCCGGGGAGCTGTTTTTT	CASSASGDAGELFF
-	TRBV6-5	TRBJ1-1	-	TGTGCCAGCAGTTCCCCGGGGGGTTTCGGGACTGAAGCTTTCTTT	CASSSPGGFGTEAFF
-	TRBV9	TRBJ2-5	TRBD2	TGTGCCAGCAGCGTAGGGGAAGGACTAGCGCTATATCAAGAGACCCAGTACTTC	CASSVGEGLALYQETQYF
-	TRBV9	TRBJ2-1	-	TGTGCCAGCAGCGGCGGACAAGCCTCCCTCTCTGAGCAGTTCTTC	CASSGGQASLSEQFF
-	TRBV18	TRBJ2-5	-	TGTGCCAGCTCACCGGGTTCGGGGGAGACCCAGTACTTC	CASSPGSGETQYF
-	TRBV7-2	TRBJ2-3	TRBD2	TGTGCCAGCAGCTTACCGGGACTAGCGGGAGGCACAGATACGCAGTATTTT	CASSLPGLAGGTDTQYF
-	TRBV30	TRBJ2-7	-	TGTGCCTGGAGTGCAAACTACGAGCAGTACTTC	CAWSANYEQYF
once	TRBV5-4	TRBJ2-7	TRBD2	TGTGCCAGCAGCTTGGGCGGGGGGACATCGACCTACGAGCAGTACTTC	CASSLGGGTSTYEQYF
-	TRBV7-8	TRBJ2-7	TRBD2	TGTGCCAGCAGCTTAGCGTTAACTAGCGGGAGACTGTGGTACGAGCAGTACTTC	CASSLALTSGRLWYEQYF
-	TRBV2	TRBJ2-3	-	TGTGCCAGCAGTGGCCCGGAGGGGAGCCTTCAGTATTTT	CASSGPEGSLQYF